This entry lists 32 T cell receptor beta chains sequenced from one sample in a study of blood T cell repertoires in COVID-19. The assay was immunoSEQ multiplex PCR, and TCRdb's table has in-frame clones only and misses some. Among about 140,000 clones listed, around 80% were seen once. Sequencing was carried out using peripheral blood. The source of these receptors is a human donor in a cohort sampled during active COVID-19.

The CDR3 region is CASSLSGTIQETQYF. In DNA, the CDR3 is TGTGCCAGCAGCTTATCCGGGACTATTCAAGAGACCCAGTACTTC. The V call is TRBV11-2, the J call TRBJ2-5, with 7 bases matching TRBD2. Germline CDR1 reads SGHAT; CDR2 reads FQNNGV. CDR3 size: 15 residues. V trimming: 2 bases; J trimming: 2 bases; junction bases outside the gene matches: 5.

The chain couples TRBV18 to TRBJ2-2, with TRBD1 matching over 9 bases. Unmatched junction bases numbered 18, after V lost 3 bases and J lost 7 bases. From germline, CDR1 is KGHSH and CDR2 LQKENI. The CDR3 has 19 residues. CDR3 protein: CASSPWPPQDRGGVGELFF. The CDR3 DNA reads TGTGCCAGCTCACCTTGGCCGCCGCAGGACAGGGGCGGTGTCGGGGAGCTGTTTTTT.

The chain couples TRBV3-1 (or the pseudogene TRBV3-2) to TRBJ1-3; 11 bases fit TRBD1. In germline, CDR1 is LGHDT, CDR2 YNNKEL (reference sequence). There are 16 residues in the CDR3. With V trimmed by 1 base and J by 6 bases, 5 bases remained unmatched. The chain's CDR3 is CASSQVGQGVTNTIYF. CDR3 coding DNA: TGTGCCAGCAGCCAAGTGGGACAGGGGGTAACAAACACCATATATTTT.

This chain connects TRBV5-1 to TRBJ2-5, with 7 bases lining up with TRBD1. Germline CDR1 reads SGHRS; CDR2 reads YFSETQ. The length of the CDR3 is 14 residues. V shed 4 bases and J 4 bases; nucleotides not matched to a gene: 7. Here the CDR3 reads CASSPDRVGETQYF. The CDR3 DNA reads as TGCGCCAGCAGCCCCGACAGGGTTGGAGAGACCCAGTACTTC.

The J gene is TRBJ1-6, the V gene TRBV2; D gene unclear. V lost 5 bases and J 1 base, leaving 9 bases between the germline ends. The CDR3 has 15 residues. The germline gives CDR1 SNHLY, CDR2 FYNNEI. The CDR3 loop is CASSSQSSYNSPLHF. The CDR3 coding sequence is TGTGCCAGCAGTTCCCAGTCATCCTATAATTCACCCCTCCACTTT.

V gene TRBV28 combines with J gene TRBJ2-5; 13 bases are shared with TRBD2. CDR1 MDHEN and CDR2 SYDVKM come from the germline V gene. With V trimmed by 4 bases and J by 0 bases, 5 bases remained unmatched. This CDR3 region has 17 residues. CDR3 bases: TGTGCCAGCAGTTCCTCACTAGCGGGGGGGCACCAAGAGACCCAGTACTTC. It codes for CASSSSLAGGHQETQYF.

The V gene is TRBV10-3, the J gene TRBJ1-1; D uncertain. The germline gives CDR1 ENHRY, CDR2 SYGVKD. V lost 4 bases, J lost 0 bases, and 12 bases lay in between. The CDR3 loop spans 15 amino acids. Here the CDR3 DNA reads TGTGCCATCAGTGGGGCAGACCTCATGAACACTGAAGCTTTCTTT. Amino acid sequence: CAISGADLMNTEAFF.

The J gene is TRBJ2-7, the V gene TRBV11-2; no firm D call. The V end was cut by 2 bases, the J end by 2 bases, with 4 bases between. Germline V gene lookup returns CDR1 SGHAT and CDR2 FQNNGV. The CDR3 consists of 12 residues. CDR3 DNA sequence: TGTGCCAGCAGCTTACAAACCTACGAGCAGTACTTC. This translates into CASSLQTYEQYF.

This clone was recorded once. The rearrangement uses TRBV6-1 and TRBJ2-7, with D possibly being TRBD2 (5 bases). Trimming cost V 2 bases and J 4 bases, with 9 bases left between them. The CDR3 spans 13 residues. CDR1 MNHNS and CDR2 SASEGT come from the germline V gene. CDR3 sequence reads: CASSERRSYEQYF. DNA for the CDR3: TGTGCCAGCAGTGAAAGGAGGAGTTACGAGCAGTACTTC.

The rearrangement joins TRBV7-2 to TRBJ2-3; D remains unclear. Germline V gene data show CDR1 as SGHTA and CDR2 as FQGNSA. The CDR3 has 11 amino acids. Trimming left V 8 bases short and J 2 bases short, with 5 bases between. The CDR3: CASFNTDTQYF. CDR3 coding DNA: TGTGCCAGCTTTAACACAGATACGCAGTATTTT. The full variable domain, completed using reference TRBV7-2 and TRBJ2-3, is GAGVSQSPSNKVTEKGKDVELRCDPISGHTALYWYRQSLGQGLEFLIYFQGNSAPDKSGLPSDRFSAERTGGSVSTLTIQRTQQEDSAVYLCASFNTDTQYFGPGTRLTVL.

The chain combines TRBV11-3 with TRBJ2-2; no firm D call. The CDR3 totals 16 residues. The ends were cut back, 1 base at V and 1 base at J, with 10 bases in the middle. Germline V gene data show CDR1 as SGHNT and CDR2 as YENEEA. The CDR3 bases are TGTGCCAGCAGCTTAGTACCCCAACTGAACACCGGGGAGCTGTTTTTT. This sequence encodes CASSLVPQLNTGELFF. The whole variable domain, remainder taken from reference TRBV11-3 and TRBJ2-2, is EAGVVQSPRYKIIEKKQPVAFWCNPISGHNTLYWYLQNLGQGPELLIRYENEEAVDDSQLPKDRFSAERLKGVDSTLKIQPAELGDSAVYLCASSLVPQLNTGELFFGEGSRLTVL.

J is TRBJ2-2 and V is TRBV7-3, with a possible D match to TRBD1 (6 bases). Per germline, CDR1 SGHTA and CDR2 FQGTGA. The V gene lost 0 bases and the J gene lost 2 bases, with 13 bases spanning the gap. The CDR3 length is 17 residues. The CDR3 DNA is TGTGCCAGCAGCTTAACGGTAACAGGGACCAACACCGGGGAGCTGTTTTTT. This sequence encodes CASSLTVTGTNTGELFF.

The chain carries TRBV6-5 and TRBJ1-2, with 8 bases matching TRBD1. CDR3 length equals 14 residues. Germline V gene sequence: CDR1 MNHEY, CDR2 SVGAGI. Trimming cost V 1 base and J 8 bases; bases outside gene matches: 6. CDR3 nucleotide sequence: TGTGCCAGCAGTTACTTCTACTCAGGGGGCGGCTACACCTTC. Its translation: CASSYFYSGGGYTF.

Turning to this clone: At one end, the junction sequence differs from germline, possibly due to a read error. This chain connects TRBV5-5 to TRBJ2-7; no clear D gene. Germline-derived CDR1 and CDR2 are SGHKS and YYEKEE (reference sequence). CDR3 size: 13 residues. CDR3 in DNA: TGTGCCAGCAACTTGGGGTCCAGCTACGAGCAGTACTTC. This translates into CASNLGSSYEQYF.

The chain has TRBV7-8 and TRBJ2-1; 11 bases match TRBD2. Germline CDR1 is SGHVS and CDR2 is FQNEAQ. There are 16 residues in the CDR3. Germline trimming cut 5 bases from V and 4 bases from J; bases unmatched to any gene: 7. The CDR3: CASSPSLAGGYNEQFF. As DNA, the CDR3 is TGTGCCAGCAGCCCGAGTCTAGCGGGGGGTTACAATGAGCAGTTCTTC.

The V and J genes are TRBV6-5 and TRBJ2-7; D not certain. The DNA matches TRBJ2-4 better at its end, which makes the J call doubtful. Germline loops: CDR1 MNHEY, CDR2 SVGAGI. The CDR3 contains 11 residues. The CDR3 nucleotides are TGTGCCAGCAGAAGCCGGGACATTCAGTACTTC. Its translation is CASRSRDIQYF.

The gene calls are TRBV9 and TRBJ2-2; 13 nucleotides line up with TRBD2. Germline V lookup: CDR1 SGDLS, CDR2 YYNGEE. There are 16 residues in the CDR3. The V and J ends lost 2 bases and 5 bases, in that order; junction bases with no gene match: 3. The CDR3 bases are TGTGCCAGCAGCGTTGGACTAGCGGGGGAAACCGGGGAGCTGTTTTTT. The encoded protein is CASSVGLAGETGELFF.

This chain connects TRBV5-4 to TRBJ2-5; 8 nucleotides align to TRBD2. Per germline, CDR1 SGHNT and CDR2 YYREEE (reference sequence). This CDR3 contains 16 residues. The V segment lost 0 bases and the J segment 7 bases; nucleotides outside the gene matches: 11. This chain's CDR3 is CASSLERTNAGGTQYF. CDR3 sequence (DNA): TGTGCCAGCAGCTTGGAAAGGACTAACGCGGGAGGGACCCAGTACTTC.

V usage is TRBV21-1 and J usage is TRBJ1-2. TRBV21-1 is described as a pseudogene. The CDR3 covers 12 residues. The CDR3 DNA reads TGTGCCAGCAGGGAGCACCGGAGCTGCTACACCTTC. Translation gives CASREHRSCYTF.

The chain combines TRBV5-1 with TRBJ1-1; unclear D gene. Germline V gene data show CDR1 as SGHRS and CDR2 as YFSETQ. Trimming took off 10 bases at V and 1 base at J, with 14 bases between the two ends. The CDR3 covers 13 residues. CDR3 in DNA: TGCGCCGCAAGGAAGGCGGGGAACACTGAAGCTTTCTTT. Its protein is CAARKAGNTEAFF.

This chain connects TRBV9 to TRBJ1-4; TRBD1 aligns across 10 bases. Trimming cost V 3 bases and J 7 bases; bases outside gene matches: 3. Germline loops: CDR1 SGDLS, CDR2 YYNGEE. CDR3 length: 14 amino acids. Written as DNA, the CDR3 is TGTGCCAGCAGCGGACAGGGGGCCGGTGAAAAACTGTTTTTT. Translation: CASSGQGAGEKLFF.

The rearrangement joins TRBV15 to TRBJ1-2, with 10 bases fitting TRBD1. Germline CDR1 is LNHNV and CDR2 is YYDKDF (reference sequence). The CDR3 loop spans 15 amino acids. V was clipped by 6 bases and J by 3 bases; unmatched bases: 7. CDR3 nucleotides: TGTGCCACCAGGTCCCGACAGGGGGCAGACTATGGCTACACCTTC. It yields the protein CATRSRQGADYGYTF.

This chain links TRBV4-3 with TRBJ2-2; D is unresolved. V gave up 0 bases and J gave up 5 bases, with 7 bases separating them. CDR1 is LGHNA, CDR2 YSLEER, per germline. The CDR3 length is 14 residues. The CDR3 nucleotides read TGCGCCAGCAGCCAAGATAGCCGTACCGGGGAGCTGTTTTTT. Protein sequence: CASSQDSRTGELFF.

V is TRBV25-1 and J is TRBJ1-1, with 7 bases aligning to TRBD1. CDR1 and CDR2 (germline): MGHDK, SYGVNS. CDR3 length: 15 amino acids. V lost 9 bases, J lost 1 base, and 11 bases stayed unmatched. The CDR3 loop is CARNKIGTANTEAFF. The CDR3 DNA is TGTGCCAGAAATAAAATCGGGACAGCGAACACTGAAGCTTTCTTT.

The chain employs TRBV15 and TRBJ2-7, with a weak D call TRBD1 (5 bases). Germline CDR1 reads LNHNV; CDR2 reads YYDKDF (reference sequence). The CDR3 is made up of 14 amino acids. Trimming shortened V by 0 bases and J by 1 base, and 7 bases separated the two germline ends. As DNA, the CDR3 is TGTGCCACCAGCAGAGATCAGGGTTCCTACGAGCAGTACTTC. Translating gives CATSRDQGSYEQYF.

The chain couples TRBV5-6 to TRBJ2-7, with TRBD1 as a possible D gene (5 bases). This CDR3 contains 12 residues. Germline loops: CDR1 SGHDT, CDR2 YYEEEE. The germline V and J ends were trimmed by 5 bases and 2 bases, with 8 bases remaining between them. The CDR3 region has the DNA TGTGCCAGCAGGAGACAGACCTACGAGCAGTACTTC. Its translation is CASRRQTYEQYF.

This chain links TRBV9 with TRBJ1-6, with TRBD1 matching over 7 bases. The CDR3 runs 14 residues. V lost 4 bases and J lost 8; bases outside the gene matches: 6. Germline CDR1 SGDLS, CDR2 YYNGEE. DNA of the CDR3: TGTGCCAGCAGCCCAACAGGGGCGGATTCACCCCTCCACTTT. This sequence encodes CASSPTGADSPLHF.

The chain recombines TRBV4-3 with TRBJ2-1; TRBD2 matches at 15 bases. Germline CDR1 LGHNA, CDR2 YSLEER. With V trimmed by 3 bases and J by 10 bases, 1 base remained unmatched. The CDR3 has 14 residues. The CDR3, as DNA: TGCGCCAGCAGCCATGGGACTAGCGGGGGGGAGCAGTTCTTC. It translates to CASSHGTSGGEQFF.

V gene TRBV11-2 combines with J gene TRBJ2-1; D gene ambiguous. V was cut by 0 bases and J by 8 bases, with 11 bases left in between. The CDR3 is 14 amino acids. Germline CDR1 reads SGHAT; CDR2 reads FQNNGV. CDR3 loop: CASSLDPSVDEQFF. DNA for the CDR3: TGTGCCAGCAGCTTAGATCCTAGTGTCGATGAGCAGTTCTTC. Variable domain in full (rest from reference TRBV11-2 and TRBJ2-1): EAGVAQSPRYKIIEKRQSVAFWCNPISGHATLYWYQQILGQGPKLLIQFQNNGVVDDSQLPKDRFSAERLKGVDSTLKIQPAKLEDSAVYLCASSLDPSVDEQFFGPGTRLTVL.

This rearrangement joins TRBV5-8 to TRBJ2-5; 8 nucleotides line up with TRBD2. The V gene end was trimmed by 4 bases and the J gene end by 4 bases; junction bases not matched to a gene: 12. CDR1 is SGHTS and CDR2 is YDEGEE in the germline V gene. This CDR3 has 16 residues. The chain's CDR3 is CASSKSGGRVGETQYF. The CDR3 coding sequence is TGTGCCAGCAGCAAATCGGGGGGGCGAGTGGGAGAGACCCAGTACTTC.

The sample holds a few counts of this clone. The V and J genes are TRBV2 and TRBJ2-4; a possible D gene is TRBD1 (5 bases). V was clipped by 0 bases and J by 15 bases, with 18 bases between them. This CDR3 is 14 amino acids long. The germline gives CDR1 SNHLY, CDR2 FYNNEI. CDR3 sequence reads: CASSEALSGSDRYF. For the CDR3, the DNA is TGTGCCAGCAGTGAAGCGCTTTCAGGGTCGGATCGGTACTTC. The whole variable domain, remainder taken from reference TRBV2 and TRBJ2-4, is EPEVTQTPSHQVTQMGQEVILRCVPISNHLYFYWYRQILGQKVEFLVSFYNNEISEKSEIFDDQFSVERPDGSNFTLKIRSTKLEDSAMYFCASSEALSGSDRYFGAGTRLSVL.

The gene calls are TRBV6-4 and TRBJ2-2; weak D call: TRBD1 (6 bases). This CDR3 has 14 amino acids. Trimming took off 6 bases at V and 2 bases at J, with 10 bases between the two ends. The germline gives CDR1 MRHNA, CDR2 SNTAGT. CDR3 sequence reads: CASRGTSNTGELFF. Here the CDR3 DNA reads TGTGCCAGCAGAGGGACATCCAACACCGGGGAGCTGTTTTTT.